These 27 T cell receptor beta chains were all obtained from the same sample, sequenced in a study of blood T cell repertoires in COVID-19. Only in-frame clones appear in the TCRdb table, and some are missing; sequencing was by immunoSEQ multiplex PCR. The table has about 130,000 clones, roughly 86% seen once; the top ten hold approximately 10%. The specimen was peripheral blood. The receptors were sampled from a woman in her 70s with COVID-19, enrolled during active disease.

The CDR3 spells CASSPPDTGEPQHF. The CDR3 region has the DNA TGCGCCAGCAGCCCCCCGGATACCGGAGAGCCCCAGCATTTT. The chain is built from TRBV4-1 and TRBJ1-5, with unresolved D. CDR1 is MGHRA and CDR2 is YSYEKL in the germline V gene. V was shortened by 4 bases and J by 8 bases, with 15 bases between the two germline ends. The CDR3 runs to 14 residues.

This chain uses TRBV11-2 with TRBJ2-3; 9 positions match TRBD1. The CDR3 consists of 16 residues. CDR1 and CDR2 (germline): SGHAT, FQNNGV. V was clipped by 4 bases and J by 3 bases; unmatched bases: 8. CDR3 sequence reads: CASSYGTGRPTDTQYF. In DNA, the CDR3 is TGTGCCAGCAGCTATGGGACAGGGAGACCGACAGATACGCAGTATTTT.

The rearrangement links TRBV7-9 to TRBJ2-3; TRBD2 might be the D (6 bases). With 1 base removed from V and 0 bases from J, the gap between germline ends came to 11 bases. Germline-derived CDR1 and CDR2 are SEHNR and FQNEAQ (reference sequence). The CDR3 is made up of 16 amino acids. The CDR3 loop is CASSLVWGTSTDTQYF. Written as DNA, the CDR3 is TGTGCCAGCAGCTTAGTCTGGGGGACTAGCACAGATACGCAGTATTTT.

V gene TRBV18 combines with J gene TRBJ1-1; 9 bases map to TRBD1. Germline CDR1 is KGHSH and CDR2 is LQKENI. J lost 7 bases, V lost 6 bases, and 6 bases had no gene match. The CDR3 covers 13 residues. Written as DNA, the CDR3 is TGTGCCAGCTCGCGACAGGGGGATAATGAAGCTTTCTTT. This translates into CASSRQGDNEAFF. Together with reference TRBV18 and TRBJ1-1, the CDR3 gives the full variable domain: NAGVMQNPRHLVRRRGQEARLRCSPMKGHSHVYWYRQLPEEGLKFMVYLQKENIIDESGMPKERFSAEFPKEGPSILRIQQVVRGDSAAYFCASSRQGDNEAFFGQGTRLTVV.

The genes are TRBV14 and TRBJ1-1; D remains unclear. Trimming removed 0 bases at V and 6 bases at J, with 8 bases between. The V gene's germline CDR1 is SGHDN and CDR2 FVKESK. The CDR3 has 13 residues. The DNA for the CDR3 is TGTGCCAGCAGCCAAGATCCGCGCGCTGAAGCTTTCTTT. This encodes CASSQDPRAEAFF. The full variable domain, its missing parts supplied by reference TRBV14 and TRBJ1-1, is EAGVTQFPSHSVIEKGQTVTLRCDPISGHDNLYWYRRVMGKEIKFLLHFVKESKQDESGMPNNRFLAERTGGTYSTLKVQPAELEDSGVYFCASSQDPRAEAFFGQGTRLTVV.

This rearrangement joins TRBV4-2 to TRBJ2-7; 7 nucleotides match TRBD2. J was trimmed by 12 bases and V by 0 bases; bases with no gene match: 11. The CDR3 totals 14 residues. Germline lookup yields CDR1 LGHNA and CDR2 YNFKEQ. The CDR3 DNA sequence: TGTGCCAGCAGCCAAGAGTGGGGGGGATTGGGCACGTACTTC. It codes for CASSQEWGGLGTYF.

The J gene is TRBJ2-7, the V gene TRBV12-3 or TRBV12-4; D not resolved. Trimming pared 6 bases from V and 8 bases from J, leaving 14 bases between. This CDR3 has 12 amino acids. CDR3 region: CASRRGDSQQYF. For the CDR3, the DNA is TGTGCCAGCAGGAGAGGTGATTCACAGCAGTACTTC.

V gene TRBV9 combines with J gene TRBJ2-2, with a weak D call TRBD1 (5 bases). The CDR3 extends over 14 amino acids. Between the trimmed V and J ends, which lost 1 base and 4 bases, there was a span of 8 bases. Germline V CDR1 and CDR2: SGDLS, YYNGEE. This CDR3 is CASSVRQFTGELFF. The DNA of the CDR3 is TGTGCCAGCAGCGTAAGACAGTTCACCGGGGAGCTGTTTTTT.

This clone appeared a single time. V and J are TRBV7-8 and TRBJ1-5, with 7 bases matching TRBD1. Per germline, CDR1 SGHVS and CDR2 FQNEAQ. The CDR3 runs 16 residues. Trimming cost V 0 bases and J 6 bases; bases outside gene matches: 8. DNA for the CDR3: TGTGCCAGCAGCTTAGCGGGGGAAACAGGGGTTCAGCCCCAGCATTTT. Its protein product is CASSLAGETGVQPQHF. The full variable domain, completed using reference TRBV7-8 and TRBJ1-5, is GAGVSQSPRYKVAKRGQDVALRCDPISGHVSLFWYQQALGQGPEFLTYFQNEAQLDKSGLPSDRFFAERPEGSVSTLKIQRTQQEDSAVYLCASSLAGETGVQPQHFGDGTRLSIL.

V and J are TRBV18 and TRBJ2-7; no firm D call. Germline V gives CDR1 KGHSH, CDR2 LQKENI. CDR3 length equals 14 residues. The ends were cut back, 5 bases at V and 5 bases at J, with 16 bases in the middle. The CDR3 sequence: CASSVPGLPHEQYF. CDR3 DNA sequence: TGTGCCAGCTCAGTTCCGGGTCTTCCCCACGAGCAGTACTTC.

This chain links TRBV24-1 with TRBJ1-1; D uncertain. The length of the CDR3 is 13 residues. V was clipped by 5 bases and J by 1 base, with 7 bases between them. In germline, CDR1 is KGHDR, CDR2 SFDVKD. CDR3 DNA sequence: TGTGCCACCAGTGTGGCGGGGAACACTGAAGCTTTCTTT. Translation: CATSVAGNTEAFF.

V usage is TRBV28 and J usage is TRBJ2-7; tentatively, D is TRBD2 (5 bases). Germline CDR1 reads MDHEN; CDR2 reads SYDVKM. V gave up 8 bases and J gave up 2 bases, with 19 bases separating them. The CDR3 has 15 amino acids. CDR3 protein: CASRGSPVLTYEQYF. The CDR3 DNA follows: TGTGCCAGCCGCGGGTCGCCGGTTCTCACCTACGAGCAGTACTTC. Looking up the rest from reference TRBV28 and TRBJ2-7 gives the full variable domain: DVKVTQSSRYLVKRTGEKVFLECVQDMDHENMFWYRQDPGLGLRLIYFSYDVKMKEKGDIPEGYSVSREKKERFSLILESASTNQTSMYLCASRGSPVLTYEQYFGPGTRLTVT.

The chain couples TRBV2 to TRBJ1-2; 8 positions agree with TRBD1. Unmatched junction bases numbered 4, after V lost 5 bases and J lost 5 bases. CDR1 SNHLY and CDR2 FYNNEI come from the germline V gene. The CDR3 runs to 13 residues. CDR3 DNA: TGTGCCAGCAGTACGACAGGGGATTATGGCTACACCTTC. The encoded protein is CASSTTGDYGYTF.

The chain couples TRBV5-1 to TRBJ2-3; 13 bases map to TRBD2. Trimming removed 4 bases from V and 1 base from J; junction bases left unmatched: 6. The CDR3 runs 17 residues. Germline V gene data show CDR1 as SGHRS and CDR2 as YFSETQ. The CDR3 DNA is TGCGCCAGCAGCCCGACCGGGACTAGCGGGGGCACAGATACGCAGTATTTT. It is translated as CASSPTGTSGGTDTQYF.

The gene calls are TRBV2 and TRBJ1-2, with D perhaps TRBD1 (5 bases). There are 14 residues in the CDR3. V lost 7 bases, J lost 2 bases, and 14 bases lay in between. Germline assignment: CDR1 SNHLY and CDR2 FYNNEI. The CDR3 DNA follows: TGTGCCAGCAAGGAACAGGAGACCAACTATGGCTACACCTTC. This gives the protein CASKEQETNYGYTF.

The chain joins TRBV30 to TRBJ1-5; D not resolved. CDR3 size: 14 residues. The germline CDR1 and CDR2 sequences are GTSNPN and SVGIG (reference sequence). V dropped 2 bases and J dropped 3 bases, with 11 bases sitting between them. CDR3 in DNA: TGTGCCTGGAGTACCTCAGGTTTCAATCAGCCCCAGCATTTT. Residues: CAWSTSGFNQPQHF.

This clone was picked up one time. V usage is TRBV7-3 and J usage is TRBJ1-5; 10 nucleotides align to TRBD1. Germline assignment: CDR1 SGHTA and CDR2 FQGTGA. CDR3 length equals 15 residues. With V trimmed by 3 bases and J by 6 bases, 5 bases remained unmatched. The CDR3 reads CASSLTGGSGQPQHF. CDR3 nucleotides: TGTGCCAGCAGCTTGACAGGGGGCTCGGGTCAGCCCCAGCATTTT.

This chain joins TRBV30 and TRBJ1-1; 8 bases agree with TRBD1. Germline V gives CDR1 GTSNPN, CDR2 SVGIG (reference sequence). With V trimmed by 3 bases and J by 5 bases, 11 bases remained unmatched. The CDR3 sequence is 15 residues long. The DNA for the CDR3 is TGTGCCTGGAGATCGGGGACAGGTGGGAGGACTGAAGCTTTCTTT. This encodes CAWRSGTGGRTEAFF.

V is TRBV7-9 and J is TRBJ1-6; D gene uncertain. The CDR3 covers 14 residues. V lost 5 bases and J lost 6, with 11 bases in between. In germline, CDR1 is SEHNR, CDR2 FQNEAQ (reference sequence). CDR3 DNA: TGTGCCAGCAGCCCTCGAGGGCCTAATTCACCCCTCCACTTT. This translates into CASSPRGPNSPLHF.

This chain joins TRBV14 and TRBJ1-1; a possible D gene is TRBD1 (6 bases). The V and J ends lost 3 bases and 1 base respectively, with 18 bases between them. Germline V CDR1 and CDR2: SGHDN, FVKESK. CDR3 length equals 17 residues. DNA for the CDR3: TGTGCCAGCAGCCACGGATGGCTGGCCAGGGGGAACACTGAAGCTTTCTTT. This codes for CASSHGWLARGNTEAFF.

V usage is TRBV19 and J usage is TRBJ2-1; 8 nucleotides agree with TRBD1. Trimming took 1 base from V and 4 from J; bases not matched to a gene: 3. The CDR3 loop spans 15 amino acids. CDR1 is LNHDA, CDR2 SQIVND, per germline (reference sequence). CDR3 region: CASSIGQGAYNEQFF. Here the CDR3 DNA reads TGTGCCAGTAGTATAGGGCAGGGGGCGTACAATGAGCAGTTCTTC.

This chain uses TRBV19 with TRBJ1-1; D unresolved. Germline loops: CDR1 LNHDA, CDR2 SQIVND (reference sequence). This CDR3 contains 13 residues. Trimming left V 8 bases short and J 4 bases short, with 14 bases between. The CDR3 region is CASWSGGSTEAFF. DNA of the CDR3: TGTGCCAGTTGGTCCGGAGGGAGCACTGAAGCTTTCTTT.

The chain employs TRBV2 and TRBJ2-1, with D perhaps TRBD2 (6 bases). The V end lost 2 bases, the J end lost 2 bases, and 10 bases lay between the germline ends. CDR3 size: 15 residues. From germline, CDR1 is SNHLY and CDR2 FYNNEI. CDR3 sequence reads: CASSEPGRTYNEQFF. The CDR3 nucleotides read TGTGCCAGCAGTGAACCGGGGAGGACCTACAATGAGCAGTTCTTC.

This sequence joins TRBV5-1 and TRBJ2-3; TRBD2 matches 8 bases. Germline CDR1 reads SGHRS; CDR2 reads YFSETQ. The CDR3 is 15 amino acids. Trimming at V came to 0 bases and at J to 3 bases, leaving 3 bases not matched to a gene. CDR3 sequence: CASSLGLARTDTQYF. The CDR3 DNA reads as TGCGCCAGCAGCTTGGGACTAGCGAGGACAGATACGCAGTATTTT.

The chain has TRBV28 and TRBJ2-5, with D perhaps TRBD2 (5 bases). Germline loops: CDR1 MDHEN, CDR2 SYDVKM. CDR3 length equals 13 residues. Trimming stripped 8 bases from V and 0 bases from J, with 10 bases between. The CDR3 nucleotides are TGTGCCAGCGGGCCGGGGTACCAAGAGACCCAGTACTTC. Translating gives CASGPGYQETQYF. The variable domain in full, with the rest retrieved from reference TRBV28 and TRBJ2-5, is DVKVTQSSRYLVKRTGEKVFLECVQDMDHENMFWYRQDPGLGLRLIYFSYDVKMKEKGDIPEGYSVSREKKERFSLILESASTNQTSMYLCASGPGYQETQYFGPGTRLLVL.

V gene TRBV7-2 combines with J gene TRBJ2-5; tentative D call: TRBD2 (5 bases). Trimming removed 3 bases from V and 4 bases from J, with 12 bases in between. Germline CDR1 SGHTA, CDR2 FQGNSA. The CDR3 is 14 residues long. CDR3 loop: CASSFPAGRETQYF. For the CDR3, the DNA is TGTGCCAGCAGCTTTCCGGCGGGTCGAGAGACCCAGTACTTC.

This sequence joins TRBV21-1 and TRBJ1-3. TRBV21-1 is a pseudogene. The CDR3 runs to 17 residues. This CDR3 reads CASSKVGGIRSGNTIYF. The CDR3 nucleotides are TGTGCCAGCAGCAAAGTTGGCGGGATTCGGTCTGGAAACACCATATATTTT.